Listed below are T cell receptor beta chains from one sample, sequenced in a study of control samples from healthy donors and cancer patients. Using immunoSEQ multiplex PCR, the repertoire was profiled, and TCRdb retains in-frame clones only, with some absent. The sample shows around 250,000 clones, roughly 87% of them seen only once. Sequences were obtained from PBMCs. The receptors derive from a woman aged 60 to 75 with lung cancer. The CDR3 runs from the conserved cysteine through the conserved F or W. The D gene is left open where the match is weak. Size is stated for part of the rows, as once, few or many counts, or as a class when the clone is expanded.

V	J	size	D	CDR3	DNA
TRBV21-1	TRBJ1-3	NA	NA	CASSKVFRGSGNTIYF	TGTGCCAGCAGCAAAGTGTTCCGGGGATCTGGAAACACCATATATTTT
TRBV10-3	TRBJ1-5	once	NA	CAISESQGWNQPQHF	TGTGCCATCAGTGAGTCGCAGGGGTGGAATCAGCCCCAGCATTTT
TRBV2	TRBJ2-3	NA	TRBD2	CASSEELAVHTQYF	TGTGCCAGCAGTGAAGAACTAGCGGTACATACGCAGTATTTT
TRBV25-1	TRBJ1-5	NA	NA	CASGGGTPPYSNQPQHF	TGTGCCAGCGGGGGGGGAACTCCGCCCTATAGCAATCAGCCCCAGCATTTT
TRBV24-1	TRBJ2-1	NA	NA	CATSDGSGSSKGNEQFF	TGTGCCACCAGTGATGGATCCGGCTCATCCAAGGGCAATGAGCAGTTCTTC
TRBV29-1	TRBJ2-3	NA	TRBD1	CSVVRGPHTDTQYF	TGCAGCGTGGTGAGGGGGCCCCACACAGATACGCAGTATTTT
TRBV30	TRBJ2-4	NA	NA	CAWEGPSLAKNIQYF	TGTGCCTGGGAGGGACCTTCCCTGGCCAAAAACATTCAGTACTTC
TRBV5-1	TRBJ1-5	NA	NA	CASSLEGPNQPQHF	TGCGCCAGCAGCTTGGAAGGGCCCAATCAGCCCCAGCATTTT
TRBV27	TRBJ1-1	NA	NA	CASSSLGARFPSEAFF	TGTGCCAGCAGTTCCCTGGGCGCCAGATTTCCGAGTGAAGCTTTCTTT
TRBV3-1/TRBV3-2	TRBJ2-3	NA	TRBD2	CASSQSGGPADTQYF	TGTGCCAGCAGCCAGTCGGGAGGGCCTGCAGATACGCAGTATTTT
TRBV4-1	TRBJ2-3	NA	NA	CASSEVSLTDTQYF	TGCGCCAGCAGCGAGGTCAGCCTCACAGATACGCAGTATTTT
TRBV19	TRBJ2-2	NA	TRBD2	CASSAKTSRVWTGELFF	TGTGCCAGTAGTGCCAAGACTAGCAGGGTTTGGACCGGGGAGCTGTTTTTT
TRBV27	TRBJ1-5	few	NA	CASSFTGYGNQPQHF	TGTGCCAGCAGTTTTACAGGGTACGGCAATCAGCCCCAGCATTTT
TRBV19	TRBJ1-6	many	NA	CASSIDGEGNSPLHF	TGTGCCAGTAGTATCGATGGTGAGGGGAACTCACCCCTCCACTTT
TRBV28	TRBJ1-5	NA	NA	CASSLLQGIGEPQHF	TGTGCCAGCAGTTTATTACAGGGAATAGGGGAGCCCCAGCATTTT
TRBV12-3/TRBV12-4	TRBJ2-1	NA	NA	CASSTGINEQFF	TGTGCCAGCAGTACTGGGATTAATGAGCAGTTCTTC
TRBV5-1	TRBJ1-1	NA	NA	CASSYSNTEAFF	TGCGCCAGCAGCTACAGCAACACTGAAGCTTTCTTT
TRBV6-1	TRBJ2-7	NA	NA	CASSEAPGRERFQYF	TGTGCCAGCAGTGAAGCGCCAGGTAGAGAGAGGTTCCAGTACTTC
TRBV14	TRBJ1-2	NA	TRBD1	CASSPKIGGFYGYTF	TGTGCCAGCAGCCCCAAGATAGGGGGCTTCTATGGCTACACCTTC
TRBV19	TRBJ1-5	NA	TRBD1	CASSSQGPLNYQPQHF	TGTGCCAGTAGCTCACAGGGGCCGCTTAACTATCAGCCCCAGCATTTT
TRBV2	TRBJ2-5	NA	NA	CASSEAGIQYF	TGTGCCAGCAGTGAAGCGGGTATCCAGTACTTC
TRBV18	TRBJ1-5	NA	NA	CASSPTMDGAGQPQHF	TGTGCCAGCTCACCCACGATGGACGGGGCTGGCCAGCCCCAGCATTTT
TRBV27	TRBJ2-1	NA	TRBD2	CASSSLLAVSSSYNEQFF	TGTGCCAGCAGTTCTTTACTAGCGGTTTCCAGCTCCTACAATGAGCAGTTCTTC
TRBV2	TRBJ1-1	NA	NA	CASSRQIMNTEAFF	TGTGCCAGCAGTCGACAGATCATGAACACTGAAGCTTTCTTT
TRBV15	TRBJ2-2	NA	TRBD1	CATSRLQGTGELFF	TGTGCCACCAGCAGGTTACAGGGGACCGGGGAGCTGTTTTTT
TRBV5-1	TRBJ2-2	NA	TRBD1	CASSFGTGGTGELFF	TGCGCCAGCAGCTTCGGGACAGGGGGCACCGGGGAGCTGTTTTTT
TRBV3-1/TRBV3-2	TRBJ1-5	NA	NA	CASSQGGGNQPQHF	TGTGCCAGCAGCCAAGGGGGCGGCAATCAGCCCCAGCATTTT
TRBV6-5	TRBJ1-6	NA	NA	CASSGPRGNSPLHF	TGTGCCAGCAGCGGCCCTCGGGGTAATTCACCCCTCCACTTT